This passage covers 2 T cell receptor beta chains from one sample sequenced in a study of cytomegalovirus exposure and HLA in healthy donors. The data were produced by immunoSEQ multiplex PCR, yet TCRdb's version contains in-frame clones alone and is incomplete. The sample includes 150,000 to 200,000 clones, 86% seen only once; the top ten take about 2.2%. The specimen was PBMCs. These TCRs come from a woman aged 18-29 years in good health and CMV-seronegative.

This sequence joins TRBV29-1 and TRBJ2-3, with D unresolved. Germline loops: CDR1 SQVTM, CDR2 ANQGSEA. The CDR3 covers 12 residues. V lost 5 bases to trimming and J lost 4 bases, with 10 bases between them. The CDR3 nucleotides read TGCAGCGTTCAGGCCTCTTCAGATACGCAGTATTTT. Its translation is CSVQASSDTQYF.

The chain uses TRBV4-2 and TRBJ2-3, with 8 bases aligning to TRBD2. From germline, CDR1 is LGHNA and CDR2 YNFKEQ. The CDR3 has 16 residues. V was pared by 1 base and J by 2 bases, with 5 bases of the junction left unmatched. The CDR3 DNA follows: TGTGCCAGCAGCCAAGGCGCTAGCGGGTACACAGATACGCAGTATTTT. Translation gives CASSQGASGYTDTQYF.